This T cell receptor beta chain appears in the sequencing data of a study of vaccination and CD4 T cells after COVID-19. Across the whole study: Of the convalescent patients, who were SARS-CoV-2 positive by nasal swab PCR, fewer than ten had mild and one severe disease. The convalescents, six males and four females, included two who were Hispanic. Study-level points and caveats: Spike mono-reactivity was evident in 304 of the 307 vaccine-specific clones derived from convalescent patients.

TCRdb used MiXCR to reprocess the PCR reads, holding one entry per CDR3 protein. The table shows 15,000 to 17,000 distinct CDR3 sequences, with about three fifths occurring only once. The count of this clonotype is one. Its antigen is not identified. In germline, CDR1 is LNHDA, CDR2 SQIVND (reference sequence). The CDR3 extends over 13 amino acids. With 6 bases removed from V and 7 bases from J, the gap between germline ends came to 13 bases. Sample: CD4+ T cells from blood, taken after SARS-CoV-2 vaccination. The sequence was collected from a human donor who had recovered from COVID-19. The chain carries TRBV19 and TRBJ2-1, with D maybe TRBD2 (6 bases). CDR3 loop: CASSGGLGNEQFF. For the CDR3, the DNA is TGTGCCAGTAGCGGGGGACTGGGTAATGAGCAGTTCTTC.